These 30 T cell receptor beta chains were sequenced from one sample in a study of OX40 agonist ivuxolimab in advanced cancers. The method was immunoSEQ multiplex PCR; TCRdb's version includes in-frame clones alone and lacks a portion of them. The data hold roughly 100,000 clones, with approximately 85% observed a single time. Specimen: CD4+ or CD8+ T cells sorted from blood, collected in a trial of the OX40 agonist ivuxolimab. These receptors were taken from an adult with an advanced solid tumor such as melanoma, head and neck, liver or kidney cancer.

The chain couples TRBV2 to TRBJ2-7; D gene uncertain. The CDR3 is 14 amino acids. From germline, CDR1 is SNHLY and CDR2 FYNNEI. With 4 bases removed from V and 3 bases from J, the gap between germline ends came to 13 bases. In DNA form, the CDR3 reads TGTGCCAGCAGTGGGGCAGTAATCAACTACGAGCAGTACTTC. It codes for CASSGAVINYEQYF.

This rearrangement joins TRBV27 to TRBJ1-1, with 10 nucleotides matching TRBD1. Trimming took 7 bases from V and 3 from J; bases not matched to a gene: 5. Per germline, CDR1 MNHEY and CDR2 SMNVEV (reference sequence). This CDR3 region has 14 residues. The CDR3 sequence: CASKPGQGYTEAFF. The CDR3 DNA is TGTGCCAGCAAACCGGGACAGGGGTACACTGAAGCTTTCTTT.

The chain carries TRBV20-1 and TRBJ2-1; D call uncertain. The CDR3 sequence is 11 residues long. CDR1 is DFQATT and CDR2 is SNEGSKA in the germline V gene (reference sequence). V lost 2 bases to trimming and J lost 7 bases, with 6 bases between them. CDR3 coding DNA: TGCAGTGCTAGAAGTAGGAATGAGCAGTTCTTC. Translated, it gives CSARSRNEQFF.

J is TRBJ2-2 and V is TRBV29-1; D is unclear. V was shortened by 4 bases and J by 4 bases, with 7 bases between the two germline ends. The CDR3 has 12 residues. Germline V gene sequence: CDR1 SQVTM, CDR2 ANQGSEA. For the CDR3, the DNA is TGCAGCGTTGGCGTGGGCACCGGGGAGCTGTTTTTT. Translated: CSVGVGTGELFF.

This clone appeared once. The chain recombines TRBV23-1 with TRBJ2-5, with no clear D. The last part of the DNA fits TRBJ2-7 better; the J call may be wrong. TRBV23-1 is classed as an ORF, of uncertain function. CDR3 length: 17 residues. Here the CDR3 reads CASSQVGWELSSYEQYF. The CDR3 DNA sequence: TGCGCCAGCAGCCAGGTAGGCTGGGAACTGAGCTCCTACGAGCAGTACTTC.

A single count supports this clone. The chain couples TRBV9 to TRBJ1-1; D perhaps matches TRBD1 (5 bases). This CDR3 has 15 residues. CDR1 SGDLS and CDR2 YYNGEE come from the germline V gene. Trimming removed 0 bases at V and 4 bases at J, with 13 bases between. The chain's CDR3 is CASSVDQGLSTEAFF. DNA of the CDR3: TGTGCCAGCAGCGTAGACCAGGGTTTGAGCACTGAAGCTTTCTTT. The whole variable domain, filled in from reference TRBV9 and TRBJ1-1, reads DSGVTQTPKHLITATGQRVTLRCSPRSGDLSVYWYQQSLDQGLQFLIQYYNGEERAKGNILERFSAQQFPDLHSELNLSSLELGDSALYFCASSVDQGLSTEAFFGQGTRLTVV.

The rearrangement links TRBV6-5 to TRBJ2-1, with D uncertain. V was pared by 0 bases and J by 4 bases, with 13 bases between. Germline V gene lookup returns CDR1 MNHEY and CDR2 SVGAGI. The CDR3 has 16 residues. The chain's CDR3 is CASSYSNNGGYNEQFF. Written as DNA, the CDR3 is TGTGCCAGCAGTTACTCGAACAATGGTGGATACAATGAGCAGTTCTTC.

This clone was counted only a few times. CDR3 in DNA: TGTGCCAGCAGCTCGCAGCCTCCGGGACGCAATAACTATGGCTACACCTTC. This sequence encodes CASSSQPPGRNNYGYTF. The J gene is TRBJ1-2, the V gene TRBV11-2; TRBD1 might be the D (5 bases). CDR3 length: 17 residues. Germline CDR1 SGHAT, CDR2 FQNNGV. V was pared by 4 bases and J by 1 base, with 19 bases between.

The chain recombines TRBV5-8 with TRBJ2-2, with D perhaps given as TRBD1 or TRBD2 (5 bases each). Germline CDR1 and CDR2: SGHTS and YDEGEE. There are 16 residues in the CDR3. Trimming stripped 4 bases from V and 7 bases from J, with 20 bases between. CDR3: CASSLGADAVIGELFF. CDR3 sequence (DNA): TGTGCCAGCAGCCTCGGGGCCGATGCAGTAATCGGGGAGCTGTTTTTT.

V and J are TRBV5-3 and TRBJ2-7; TRBD2 matches at 12 bases. TRBV5-3 is known as an ORF, though its function is uncertain. The CDR3 runs 17 residues. After removal of 1 base from V and 2 bases from J, the junction contained 7 bases not matched to a gene. The CDR3 protein is CARSLPEASGRAYEQYF. The CDR3, as DNA: TGTGCCAGAAGCTTGCCGGAGGCTAGCGGGAGGGCCTACGAGCAGTACTTC.

The genes are TRBV7-3 and TRBJ2-3, with 8 bases aligning to TRBD2. J gave up 6 bases and V 2 bases, and 4 bases lay outside the gene matches. This CDR3 is 14 amino acids long. Germline values: CDR1 SGHTA, CDR2 FQGTGA. The CDR3 protein is CASSLAGGLDTQYF. DNA for the CDR3: TGTGCCAGCAGCTTAGCGGGAGGTTTGGATACGCAGTATTTT.

This clone came up a few times. The rearrangement joins TRBV5-1 to TRBJ2-3; 9 bases align to TRBD2. V lost 3 bases, J lost 6 bases, and 5 bases stayed unmatched. Germline CDR1 is SGHRS and CDR2 is YFSETQ. This CDR3 region has 14 residues. The CDR3 is CASSSWTSADTQYF. The DNA for the CDR3 is TGCGCCAGCAGCTCATGGACTAGCGCGGATACGCAGTATTTT.

Turning to this clone: This sample also contains other DNA sequences that code for the same CDR3. The chain uses TRBV6-1 and TRBJ1-5, with 9 bases lining up with TRBD1. The germline gives CDR1 MNHNS, CDR2 SASEGT. This CDR3 is 15 amino acids long. V shed 5 bases and J 7 bases; nucleotides not matched to a gene: 9. The CDR3 nucleotides read TGTGCCAGCAGTTCCACTACAGGGGGCGGGCAGCCCCAGCATTTT. Encoded protein: CASSSTTGGGQPQHF.

The chain uses TRBV5-6 and TRBJ1-5; D gene ambiguous. Germline V CDR1 and CDR2: SGHDT, YYEEEE. This CDR3 contains 13 residues. V was shortened by 2 bases and J by 4 bases, with 7 bases between the two germline ends. The CDR3 region is CASSFSGNQPQHF. The CDR3 region has the DNA TGTGCCAGCAGCTTTAGTGGGAATCAGCCCCAGCATTTT.

This chain connects TRBV4-3 to TRBJ2-1, with a weak D call TRBD2 (7 bases). Germline CDR1 and CDR2: LGHNA and YSLEER. V was cut by 4 bases and J by 4 bases, with 17 bases left in between. The length of the CDR3 is 16 residues. For the CDR3, the DNA is TGCGCCAGCAGCCGGGGGCGGGGGCGGCCTTACAATGAGCAGTTCTTC. This translates into CASSRGRGRPYNEQFF.

CDR3 DNA: TGTGCCAGTAGTACCAGCCTACAAGAGACCCAGTACTTC. This codes for CASSTSLQETQYF. V is TRBV19 and J is TRBJ2-5; D call uncertain. Deletions cut 4 bases from V and 2 bases from J, with 8 bases between. Germline-derived CDR1 and CDR2 are LNHDA and SQIVND (reference sequence). The CDR3 contains 13 residues.

The chain employs TRBV28 and TRBJ2-7; D unresolved. Germline assignment: CDR1 MDHEN and CDR2 SYDVKM. The CDR3 sequence is 15 residues long. V was cut by 0 bases and J by 1 base, with 10 bases left in between. The CDR3 sequence is CASSLWSRRSYEQYF. The DNA for the CDR3 is TGTGCCAGCAGTTTATGGAGCAGGCGATCCTACGAGCAGTACTTC. The variable domain in full, with the rest retrieved from reference TRBV28 and TRBJ2-7, is DVKVTQSSRYLVKRTGEKVFLECVQDMDHENMFWYRQDPGLGLRLIYFSYDVKMKEKGDIPEGYSVSREKKERFSLILESASTNQTSMYLCASSLWSRRSYEQYFGPGTRLTVT.

The sample holds a few counts of this clone. The V call is TRBV19, the J call TRBJ1-2, with no clear D. V was shortened by 1 base and J by 6 bases, with 6 bases between the two germline ends. CDR3 length: 12 amino acids. Germline-derived CDR1 and CDR2 are LNHDA and SQIVND (reference sequence). The CDR3 is CASSIGRDGYTF. The CDR3 DNA reads TGTGCCAGTAGTATAGGACGGGATGGCTACACCTTC.

V and J are TRBV5-6 and TRBJ1-3; possible D gene TRBD1, 5 bases. This CDR3 has 14 amino acids. V was clipped by 4 bases and J by 1 base, with 9 bases between them. Germline CDR1 SGHDT, CDR2 YYEEEE. The CDR3 coding sequence is TGTGCCAGCAGCCTCGAGGGGTCTGGAAACACCATATATTTT. This sequence encodes CASSLEGSGNTIYF.

The J gene is TRBJ2-1, the V gene TRBV13; possible D gene TRBD1, 5 bases. The germline V gene has CDR1 PRHDT and CDR2 FYEKMQ (reference sequence). The CDR3 runs to 13 residues. V was trimmed by 5 bases and J by 9 bases, leaving 14 bases between them. The CDR3 coding sequence is TGTGCCAGCAGCCCCCCTTTTGGGGCTGAGCAGTTCTTC. Protein product: CASSPPFGAEQFF.

The CDR3 loop reads CASSWGNTGELFF. As DNA, the CDR3 is TGTGCCAGCAGCTGGGGGAACACCGGGGAGCTGTTTTTT. The chain recombines TRBV5-5 with TRBJ2-2; D is unresolved. The CDR3 is 13 amino acids. V dropped 3 bases and J dropped 1 base, with 4 bases sitting between them. Per germline, CDR1 SGHKS and CDR2 YYEKEE (reference sequence).

This clone has a handful of counts. This sequence joins TRBV5-8 and TRBJ2-7; either TRBD1 or TRBD2 may fit D (5 bases each). The germline CDR1 and CDR2 sequences are SGHTS and YDEGEE. V lost 3 bases, J lost 5 bases, and 15 bases lay in between. The length of the CDR3 is 14 residues. CDR3 protein: CASSSLEGDHEQYF. The CDR3 region has the DNA TGTGCCAGCAGCTCGTTAGAAGGGGACCACGAGCAGTACTTC. Together with reference TRBV5-8 and TRBJ2-7, the CDR3 gives the full variable domain: EAGVTQSPTHLIKTRGQQATLRCSPISGHTSVYWYQQALGLGLQFLLWYDEGEERNRGNFPPRFSGRQFPNYSSELNVNALELEDSALYLCASSSLEGDHEQYFGPGTRLTVT.

The rearrangement uses TRBV10-1 and TRBJ2-7, with D unclear. Germline values: CDR1 WNHNN, CDR2 SYGVQD (reference sequence). V lost 8 bases and J 1 base, leaving 24 bases between the germline ends. The CDR3 is 17 amino acids. The CDR3 protein is CASPSFARTPTSYEQYF. CDR3 bases: TGCGCCAGCCCCTCTTTCGCGAGGACGCCCACATCCTACGAGCAGTACTTC.

The chain links TRBV7-2 to TRBJ2-7; D remains ambiguous. The CDR3 totals 12 residues. CDR1 SGHTA and CDR2 FQGNSA come from the germline V gene. Trimming pared 1 base from V and 10 bases from J, leaving 11 bases between. The CDR3 loop is CASSLGGSDQYF. In DNA, the CDR3 is TGTGCCAGCAGCTTAGGAGGCTCAGATCAGTACTTC.

In this sample, this clone turned up a few times. V and J are TRBV9 and TRBJ2-7, with D possibly being TRBD1 or TRBD2 (5 bases each). The CDR3 has 13 residues. The germline V and J ends were trimmed by 2 bases and 6 bases, with 12 bases remaining between them. Germline assignment: CDR1 SGDLS and CDR2 YYNGEE. CDR3 region: CASSVGAEVEQYF. The DNA for the CDR3 is TGTGCCAGCAGCGTCGGGGCGGAGGTCGAGCAGTACTTC. Supplemented by reference TRBV9 and TRBJ2-7, the full variable domain reads DSGVTQTPKHLITATGQRVTLRCSPRSGDLSVYWYQQSLDQGLQFLIQYYNGEERAKGNILERFSAQQFPDLHSELNLSSLELGDSALYFCASSVGAEVEQYFGPGTRLTVT.

In its sample, this clone was seen a few times. The rearrangement links TRBV10-1 to TRBJ2-7, with D maybe TRBD1 (5 bases). The CDR3 contains 15 residues. CDR1 and CDR2 (germline): WNHNN, SYGVQD (reference sequence). The V and J ends lost 0 bases and 5 bases respectively, with 14 bases between them. This CDR3 reads CASSESFQAGHEQYF. In DNA form, the CDR3 reads TGCGCCAGCAGTGAGTCGTTCCAGGCAGGGCACGAGCAGTACTTC.

CDR3: CASSLAREGGYEQYF. In DNA form, the CDR3 reads TGTGCCAGCAGCTTAGCCCGGGAGGGGGGCTACGAGCAGTACTTC. The rearrangement links TRBV11-2 to TRBJ2-7, with 8 positions matching TRBD2. CDR3 size: 15 residues. The V gene's germline CDR1 is SGHAT and CDR2 FQNNGV. V shed 1 base and J 3 bases; nucleotides not matched to a gene: 5. Full variable domain (rest looked up from reference TRBV11-2 and TRBJ2-7): EAGVAQSPRYKIIEKRQSVAFWCNPISGHATLYWYQQILGQGPKLLIQFQNNGVVDDSQLPKDRFSAERLKGVDSTLKIQPAKLEDSAVYLCASSLAREGGYEQYFGPGTRLTVT.

The genes are TRBV30 and TRBJ2-1; tentative D call: TRBD2 (6 bases). V lost 2 bases to trimming and J lost 4 bases, with 12 bases between them. Germline V lookup: CDR1 GTSNPN, CDR2 SVGIG (reference sequence). The CDR3 length is 14 residues. DNA of the CDR3: TGTGCCTGGAGTTCCGATGCGGGATACAATGAGCAGTTCTTC. This sequence encodes CAWSSDAGYNEQFF.

The J gene is TRBJ2-3, the V gene TRBV19; D ambiguous. The V gene's germline CDR1 is LNHDA and CDR2 SQIVND (reference sequence). The V end was cut by 7 bases, the J end by 2 bases, with 10 bases between. The CDR3 is 13 amino acids. The CDR3 DNA reads as TGTGCCAGTAATAGAGGCCTCACAGATACGCAGTATTTT. It is translated as CASNRGLTDTQYF.

The rearrangement joins TRBV7-6 to TRBJ2-1; 9 bases map to TRBD2. The germline V gene encodes CDR1 SGHVS and CDR2 FNYEAQ. This CDR3 is 14 amino acids long. Trimming at V came to 5 bases and at J to 8 bases, leaving 7 bases not matched to a gene. Written as DNA, the CDR3 is TGTGCCAGCAGCAATATAGCGGGAGATTATGAGCAGTTCTTC. Its protein product is CASSNIAGDYEQFF.